One sample yielded the 14 T cell receptor beta chains listed below, sequenced in a study of regulatory T cells in long-lasting Graves disease. Time point indicated: newly diagnosed GD, antithyroid drugs for less than 3 months. Preparation of the TCR library used RNA extracted from PBMCs. Combining iRepertoire HTBI primers with Arm-PCR of CDR3 regions, the authors built TCR beta libraries. One entry per CDR3 protein, called by TCRdb with MiXCR from the multiplex PCR reads. The data hold roughly 410,000 distinct CDR3 sequences, with approximately 15% observed a single time. This same sample was also part of a study on T cells in Graves' hyperthyroidism and ophthalmopathy.

Sample: peripheral blood mononuclear cells (PBMCs), taken at new diagnosis, from a patient treated with antithyroid drugs. The receptors shown here come from a woman aged 40 to 50 with Graves disease.

This clonotype showed up many times. The chain couples TRBV20-1 to TRBJ2-7, with TRBD2 matching 10 bases. The V gene's germline CDR1 is DFQATT and CDR2 SNEGSKA (reference sequence). V gave up 3 bases and J gave up 7 bases; unmatched junction bases: 18. The CDR3 spans 17 residues. The CDR3 DNA follows: TGCAGTGCTAGGGGTCTAGCGGGAGTTTCACTACCGGGGGAGCAGTACTTC. Its protein is CSARGLAGVSLPGEQYF.

This clonotype was counted only a few times. The chain couples TRBV15 to TRBJ1-2; a weak D match, TRBD1 (5 bases). Germline V CDR1 and CDR2: LNHNV, YYDKDF (reference sequence). The CDR3 has 15 residues. Between the trimmed V and J ends, which lost 0 bases and 4 bases, there was a span of 12 bases. This CDR3 reads CATSRDRDSLYGYTF. Written as DNA, the CDR3 is TGTGCCACCAGCAGAGATAGAGACAGCCTCTATGGCTACACCTTC.

This clonotype has only one observation. The gene calls are TRBV28 and TRBJ2-2, with TRBD2 matching over 12 bases. V was pared by 2 bases and J by 5 bases, with 18 bases of the junction left unmatched. The CDR3 covers 21 residues. Per the germline V gene, CDR1 is MDHEN and CDR2 is SYDVKM. This CDR3 is CASSLVGGLAGGGQGTGELFF. The CDR3 nucleotides read TGTGCCAGCAGTTTAGTCGGCGGGCTAGCGGGAGGGGGTCAAGGGACCGGGGAGCTGTTTTTT.

Many counts were recorded for this clonotype. The chain links TRBV18 to TRBJ1-4; perhaps TRBD1 as D (5 bases). CDR1 KGHSH and CDR2 LQKENI come from the germline V gene. The CDR3 runs 15 residues. The ends were cut back, 2 bases at V and 9 bases at J, with 16 bases in the middle. CDR3 sequence reads: CASSPVGTPGQKLFF. CDR3 in DNA: TGTGCCAGCTCACCAGTGGGGACCCCGGGGCAAAAACTGTTTTTT. Supplemented by reference TRBV18 and TRBJ1-4, the full variable domain reads NAGVMQNPRHLVRRRGQEARLRCSPMKGHSHVYWYRQLPEEGLKFMVYLQKENIIDESGMPKERFSAEFPKEGPSILRIQQVVRGDSAAYFCASSPVGTPGQKLFFGSGTQLSVL.

The chain has TRBV7-2 and TRBJ2-5; D uncertain. Trimming took 5 bases from V and 0 from J, leaving 7 bases between them. CDR1 SGHTA and CDR2 FQGNSA come from the germline V gene. This CDR3 has 13 residues. DNA of the CDR3: TGTGCCAGCAGCCCGGAGAACCAAGAGACCCAGTACTTC. Translated: CASSPENQETQYF.

This clonotype was seen repeatedly, ten times or more. The chain joins TRBV20-1 to TRBJ1-1; tentatively, D is TRBD1 (5 bases). The CDR3 length is 13 residues. Germline CDR1 DFQATT, CDR2 SNEGSKA (reference sequence). The V gene lost 2 bases and the J gene lost 4 bases, with 11 bases spanning the gap. CDR3 sequence: CSARPQGSTEAFF. DNA for the CDR3: TGCAGTGCTAGACCCCAGGGAAGCACTGAAGCTTTCTTT.

This clonotype was seen ten or more times. J is TRBJ2-1 and V is TRBV28; 9 nucleotides line up with TRBD2. The CDR3 consists of 15 residues. V lost 3 bases and J lost 5; bases outside the gene matches: 5. Looked up from germline, CDR1 is MDHEN and CDR2 is SYDVKM. The CDR3 DNA reads as TGTGCCAGCAGTTTGGGACTAGCTCGAAACAATGAGCAGTTCTTC. Protein: CASSLGLARNNEQFF. Full variable domain (missing parts from reference TRBV28 and TRBJ2-1): DVKVTQSSRYLVKRTGEKVFLECVQDMDHENMFWYRQDPGLGLRLIYFSYDVKMKEKGDIPEGYSVSREKKERFSLILESASTNQTSMYLCASSLGLARNNEQFFGPGTRLTVL.

This clonotype showed up many times. The chain joins TRBV28 to TRBJ2-7; D may be TRBD2 (5 bases). Trimming left V 6 bases short and J 4 bases short, with 16 bases between. Per germline, CDR1 MDHEN and CDR2 SYDVKM. The CDR3 runs to 14 residues. The CDR3 nucleotides are TGTGCCAGCAGCCTATTGGGAGAGAATTACGAGCAGTACTTC. Translated, it gives CASSLLGENYEQYF.

As DNA, the CDR3 is TGTGCCAGCAGTGTCCAGGGGGTGGGCACCGGGGAGCTGTTTTTT. Amino acid sequence: CASSVQGVGTGELFF. The chain links TRBV12-3 or TRBV12-4 to TRBJ2-2, with 7 bases lining up with TRBD1. CDR3 size: 15 residues. Losses at the gene ends were 5 bases for V and 4 bases for J; bases not matched to a gene: 7.

At least ten counts were recorded for this clonotype. This chain uses TRBV28 with TRBJ2-5; D remains unclear. The germline CDR1 and CDR2 sequences are MDHEN and SYDVKM. With 0 bases removed from V and 2 bases from J, the gap between germline ends came to 1 base. This CDR3 region has 12 residues. CDR3 in amino acids: CASSLWQETQYF. Here the CDR3 DNA reads TGTGCCAGCAGTTTATGGCAAGAGACCCAGTACTTC. The entire variable domain, with the rest obtained from reference TRBV28 and TRBJ2-5, is as follows: DVKVTQSSRYLVKRTGEKVFLECVQDMDHENMFWYRQDPGLGLRLIYFSYDVKMKEKGDIPEGYSVSREKKERFSLILESASTNQTSMYLCASSLWQETQYFGPGTRLLVL.

This clonotype was counted ten times or more. The chain recombines TRBV27 with TRBJ2-5; possibly TRBD1 for D (5 bases). Looked up from germline, CDR1 is MNHEY and CDR2 is SMNVEV (reference sequence). The CDR3 totals 12 residues. V was shortened by 6 bases and J by 4 bases, with 9 bases between the two germline ends. As DNA, the CDR3 is TGTGCCAGCAGGCAGGGAATAGAGACCCAGTACTTC. Translating it yields CASRQGIETQYF.

This clonotype was recorded many times. The genes are TRBV20-1 and TRBJ1-6, with D possibly TRBD1 on 5 matching bases. The germline gives CDR1 DFQATT, CDR2 SNEGSKA (reference sequence). V was clipped by 5 bases and J by 0 bases, with 11 bases between them. The CDR3 length is 15 residues. The CDR3 DNA reads as TGCAGTGCTGGGGACCTCGGCTCCTATAATTCACCCCTCCACTTT. Its protein is CSAGDLGSYNSPLHF.

In its sample, this clonotype was seen many times. The V and J genes are TRBV10-2 and TRBJ2-7; D unclear. The CDR3 runs 13 residues. V shed 3 bases and J shed 0 bases, with 6 bases lying between them. Germline V gene data show CDR1 as WSHSY and CDR2 as SAAADI. The CDR3 spells CASSDGYSYEQYF. In DNA, the CDR3 is TGCGCCAGCAGTGATGGGTACTCCTACGAGCAGTACTTC.

At least ten counts were recorded for this clonotype. The chain joins TRBV12-3 or TRBV12-4 to TRBJ2-2, with D possibly matching TRBD2 (6 bases). This CDR3 region has 14 residues. V lost 7 bases to trimming and J lost 7 bases, with 16 bases between them. CDR3 region: CASIFSGVGGELFF. The CDR3, as DNA: TGTGCCAGCATCTTCTCGGGGGTGGGCGGGGAGCTGTTTTTT.